The rows below give T cell receptor beta chains drawn from one sample of a study of blood T cell repertoires in COVID-19. This table comes from immunoSEQ multiplex PCR, and its TCRdb copy is limited to in-frame clones, with some not included. The sample lists 200,000 to 300,000 clones; around 84% were seen once. The sequenced sample consisted of peripheral blood. The receptors here all came from a man in his sixties with acute or convalescent COVID-19. Each CDR3 is given with its conserved first and last residue. D genes are given only for firm matches. The listing skips clone size in some rows; elsewhere it reads once, few, many or a size class.

TRBV6-5,-,TRBJ1-1,-,CASSYSGRNTEAFF,TGTGCCAGCAGTTACTCGGGCAGGAACACTGAAGCTTTCTTT
TRBV6-5,-,TRBJ1-2,TRBD1,CASRPTGAGGYTF,TGTGCCAGCAGACCCACAGGGGCGGGAGGCTACACCTTC
TRBV7-3,once,TRBJ2-5,-,CASSSQGGTQYF,TGTGCCAGCAGCTCCCAGGGGGGGACCCAGTACTTC
TRBV19,-,TRBJ1-5,-,CASGMGLRQPQHF,TGTGCCAGCGGAATGGGCCTCCGACAGCCCCAGCATTTT
TRBV2,-,TRBJ2-5,TRBD2,CASSELAGGGGQETQYF,TGTGCCAGCAGTGAATTAGCGGGGGGCGGGGGCCAAGAGACCCAGTACTTC
TRBV10-3,-,TRBJ2-2,-,CAISLNTGELFF,TGTGCCATCAGTTTAAACACCGGGGAGCTGTTTTTT
TRBV28,-,TRBJ1-1,-,CASSSRVPNTEAFF,TGTGCCAGCAGTTCCAGGGTTCCGAACACTGAAGCTTTCTTT
TRBV11-2,-,TRBJ1-1,-,CASSLESGITEAFF,TGTGCCAGCAGCTTAGAGTCCGGGATAACTGAAGCTTTCTTT
TRBV11-2,few,TRBJ1-4,-,CASSTRQGLAEKLFF,TGTGCCAGCAGCACAAGGCAGGGGCTAGCTGAAAAACTGTTTTTT
TRBV15,-,TRBJ2-3,-,CATSRDGRGTDTQYF,TGTGCCACCAGCAGAGATGGGCGGGGCACAGATACGCAGTATTTT
TRBV7-3,-,TRBJ2-1,TRBD2,CASSSTSGVYNEQFF,TGTGCCAGCAGCTCGACTAGCGGGGTCTACAATGAGCAGTTCTTC
TRBV6-2/TRBV6-3,-,TRBJ2-1,TRBD2,CASSYTPRSGRGRGNEQFF,TGTGCCAGCAGTTACACCCCGCGTAGCGGGAGGGGCAGGGGGAATGAGCAGTTCTTC
TRBV7-9,-,TRBJ1-4,-,CATELPGNEKLFF,TGTGCCACCGAGCTACCCGGGAATGAAAAACTGTTTTTT
TRBV27,-,TRBJ1-6,-,CASSLSAGPRNSPLHF,TGTGCCAGCAGTTTATCAGCAGGGCCGCGGAATTCACCCCTCCACTTT
TRBV7-3,few,TRBJ2-7,TRBD2,CASSLIAGGIYEQYF,TGTGCCAGCAGCTTAATAGCGGGAGGGATCTACGAGCAGTACTTC
TRBV29-1,-,TRBJ1-2,TRBD1,CSVEGTGDGYTF,TGCAGCGTTGAAGGGACAGGGGATGGCTACACCTTC
TRBV3-1/TRBV3-2,-,TRBJ1-6,-,CASSQGPRWRLNSPLHF,TGTGCCAGCAGCCAAGGGCCGAGGTGGCGGTTAAATTCACCCCTCCACTTT
TRBV7-3,-,TRBJ2-2,-,CASSHTGELFF,TGTGCCAGCAGCCATACCGGGGAGCTGTTTTTT
TRBV7-3,once,TRBJ2-1,TRBD1,CASSLGQGVEQFF,TGTGCCAGCAGCTTGGGACAGGGGGTTGAGCAGTTCTTC
TRBV27,-,TRBJ2-7,TRBD1,CASSGDRGFYEQYF,TGTGCCAGCAGTGGAGACAGGGGATTCTACGAGCAGTACTTC
TRBV12-5,-,TRBJ1-6,TRBD1,CASGLVVWDRVDSPLHF,TGTGCTAGTGGTTTGGTAGTCTGGGACAGGGTGGATTCACCCCTCCACTTT
TRBV6-5,few,TRBJ1-1,-,CASSFQRGTEAFF,TGTGCCAGCAGTTTCCAGAGGGGGACTGAAGCTTTCTTT
TRBV2,-,TRBJ1-2,TRBD1,CASSRSGQWTYGYTF,TGTGCCAGCAGTCGATCGGGACAGTGGACATATGGCTACACCTTC
TRBV7-8,-,TRBJ2-1,TRBD2,CASSRAGTSGDNEQFF,TGTGCCAGCAGCCGAGCCGGGACTAGCGGGGACAATGAGCAGTTCTTC
TRBV21-1,-,TRBJ2-1,-,CASGWTSGTTYNEQFF,TGTGCCAGCGGGTGGACTAGCGGGACTACCTACAATGAGCAGTTCTTC
TRBV11-2,-,TRBJ2-1,TRBD2,CASYSGSSYNEQFF,TGTGCCTCCTATAGCGGGAGCTCCTACAATGAGCAGTTCTTC
TRBV30,-,TRBJ2-1,-,CAWSVGLGASYNEQFF,TGTGCCTGGAGTGTAGGTCTGGGGGCGTCCTACAATGAGCAGTTCTTC
TRBV6-1,-,TRBJ1-2,-,CASSEQGYGYTF,TGTGCCAGCAGTGAACAGGGCTATGGCTACACCTTC
TRBV14,-,TRBJ1-1,-,CASSRRNKAEAFF,TGTGCCAGCAGCCGGAGGAACAAGGCTGAAGCTTTCTTT
TRBV9,-,TRBJ2-1,TRBD1,CASSVVGQNYNEQFF,TGTGCCAGCAGCGTAGTGGGACAGAACTACAATGAGCAGTTCTTC
TRBV19,-,TRBJ1-2,-,CASSIDSNYGYTF,TGTGCCAGTAGTATCGACAGTAACTATGGCTACACCTTC
TRBV2,-,TRBJ1-5,-,CASSAQGRNQPQHF,TGTGCCAGCAGTGCCCAGGGCCGGAATCAGCCCCAGCATTTT
TRBV6-2/TRBV6-3,-,TRBJ1-5,-,CASSLDPNQPQHF,TGTGCCAGCAGTTTAGATCCAAATCAGCCCCAGCATTTT
TRBV3-1/TRBV3-2,-,TRBJ2-7,-,CASSQRLGVRYEQYF,TGTGCCAGCAGCCAACGGCTGGGAGTCCGCTACGAGCAGTACTTC
TRBV28,-,TRBJ1-3,-,CASSSTSQAGNTIYF,TGTGCCAGCAGTTCCACATCTCAGGCGGGAAACACCATATATTTT
TRBV5-1,few,TRBJ2-7,-,CASSLGDYEQYF,TGCGCCAGCAGCTTGGGCGACTACGAGCAGTACTTC
TRBV5-4,-,TRBJ2-1,-,CASSRTDYNEQFF,TGTGCCAGCAGCCGCACAGACTACAATGAGCAGTTCTTC
TRBV27,-,TRBJ2-7,-,CASSLAGEGIYEQYF,TGTGCCAGCAGTTTAGCAGGGGAGGGGATTTACGAGCAGTACTTC
TRBV6-1,-,TRBJ2-6,TRBD1,CASSERWTGLASGANVLTF,TGTGCCAGCAGTGAAAGGTGGACAGGACTCGCCTCTGGGGCCAACGTCCTGACTTTC
TRBV6-1,-,TRBJ1-1,-,CASSVFGEGDLNTEAFF,TGTGCCAGCAGTGTCTTCGGGGAAGGAGACCTGAACACTGAAGCTTTCTTT
TRBV12-2,-,TRBJ2-7,-,CASRLDRGGSGRANEQYF,TGTGCAAGTCGCTTAGACAGAGGGGGAAGCGGGAGAGCCAACGAGCAGTACTTC
TRBV5-3,-,TRBJ2-3,TRBD2,CARSYLTSGKGTDTQYF,TGTGCCAGAAGCTACCTGACTAGCGGGAAGGGCACAGATACGCAGTATTTT
TRBV11-3,-,TRBJ2-1,-,CASSSITNEQFF,TGTGCCAGCAGCTCTATCACCAATGAGCAGTTCTTC
TRBV19,-,TRBJ2-7,-,CASSIDPLLEQYF,TGTGCCAGTAGTATAGATCCCCTCCTCGAGCAGTACTTC
TRBV28,-,TRBJ1-3,-,CASSLGQTFTIYF,TGTGCCAGCAGTTTGGGGCAGACCTTTACCATATATTTT
TRBV4-1,-,TRBJ2-7,TRBD2,CASSQDSTGGSYEQYF,TGCGCCAGCAGCCAAGATTCTACGGGAGGGAGTTACGAGCAGTACTTC
TRBV10-3,-,TRBJ2-3,TRBD2,CAIGWGAGGTDTQYF,TGTGCCATCGGTTGGGGAGCGGGGGGCACAGATACGCAGTATTTT
TRBV5-8,few,TRBJ2-2,-,CASSLWQGGSGELFF,TGTGCCAGCAGCTTGTGGCAGGGGGGATCCGGGGAGCTGTTTTTT
TRBV2,-,TRBJ2-2,-,CASSPRWARNTGELFF,TGTGCCAGCAGCCCCAGGTGGGCCAGGAACACCGGGGAGCTGTTTTTT
TRBV10-3,-,TRBJ2-5,-,CAISSVPTEETQYF,TGTGCCATCAGTTCTGTCCCTACAGAGGAGACCCAGTACTTC
TRBV5-4,-,TRBJ2-2,-,CASSWGGTGELFF,TGTGCCAGCTCGTGGGGCGGCACCGGGGAGCTGTTTTTT
TRBV28,-,TRBJ2-3,TRBD2,CASSLGASGRIYTQYF,TGTGCCAGCAGTTTGGGGGCTAGCGGGAGAATTTATACGCAGTATTTT
TRBV27,-,TRBJ1-2,-,CASSHSGVQGYTF,TGTGCCAGCAGCCACTCGGGGGTGCAAGGCTACACCTTC
TRBV30,-,TRBJ2-7,-,CAWRQAAYEQYF,TGTGCCTGGAGACAGGCGGCTTACGAGCAGTACTTC
TRBV7-9,-,TRBJ1-1,-,CASSRDFENTEAFF,TGTGCCAGCAGTCGGGATTTCGAGAACACTGAAGCTTTCTTT